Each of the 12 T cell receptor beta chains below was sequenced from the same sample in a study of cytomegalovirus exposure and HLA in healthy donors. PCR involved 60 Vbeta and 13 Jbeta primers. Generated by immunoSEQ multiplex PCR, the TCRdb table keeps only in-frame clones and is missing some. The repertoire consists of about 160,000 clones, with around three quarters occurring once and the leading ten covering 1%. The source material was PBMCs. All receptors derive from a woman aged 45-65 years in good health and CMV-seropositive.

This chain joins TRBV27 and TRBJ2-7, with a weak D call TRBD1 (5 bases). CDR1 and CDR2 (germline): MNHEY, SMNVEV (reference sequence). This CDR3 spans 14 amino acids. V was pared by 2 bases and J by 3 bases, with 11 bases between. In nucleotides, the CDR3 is TGTGCCAGCAGTTTAAAGGGGTCGCGCTACGAGCAGTACTTC. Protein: CASSLKGSRYEQYF.

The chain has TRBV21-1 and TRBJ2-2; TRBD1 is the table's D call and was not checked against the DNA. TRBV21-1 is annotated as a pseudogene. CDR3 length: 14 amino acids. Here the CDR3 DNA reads TGTGCCAGGCCAGGACAAACGAACACCGGGGAGCTGTTTTTT. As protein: CARPGQTNTGELFF.

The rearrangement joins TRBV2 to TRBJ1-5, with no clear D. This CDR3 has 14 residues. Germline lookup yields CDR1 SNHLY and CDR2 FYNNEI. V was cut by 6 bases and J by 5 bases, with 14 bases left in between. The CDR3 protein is CASSLALVDQPQHF. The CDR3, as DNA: TGTGCCAGCAGCCTAGCGCTGGTTGATCAGCCCCAGCATTTT.

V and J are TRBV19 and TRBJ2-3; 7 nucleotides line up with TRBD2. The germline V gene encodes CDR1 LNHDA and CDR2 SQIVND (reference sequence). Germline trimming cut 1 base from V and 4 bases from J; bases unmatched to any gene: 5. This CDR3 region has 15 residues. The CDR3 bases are TGTGCCAGTAGTATAGGGGACTACCCGGCAGATACGCAGTATTTT. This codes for CASSIGDYPADTQYF.

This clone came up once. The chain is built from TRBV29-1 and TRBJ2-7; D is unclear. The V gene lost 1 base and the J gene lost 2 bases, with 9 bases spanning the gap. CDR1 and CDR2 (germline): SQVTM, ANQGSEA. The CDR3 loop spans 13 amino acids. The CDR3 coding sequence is TGCAGCGTTGAAGGAGTTGTTCCCTACGAGCAGTACTTC. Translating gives CSVEGVVPYEQYF.

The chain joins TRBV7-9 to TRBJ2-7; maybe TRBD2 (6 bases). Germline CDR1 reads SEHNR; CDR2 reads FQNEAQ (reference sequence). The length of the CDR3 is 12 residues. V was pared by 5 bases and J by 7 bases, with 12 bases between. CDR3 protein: CASSPLGREQYF. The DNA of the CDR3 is TGTGCCAGCAGCCCCCTGGGGAGGGAGCAGTACTTC.

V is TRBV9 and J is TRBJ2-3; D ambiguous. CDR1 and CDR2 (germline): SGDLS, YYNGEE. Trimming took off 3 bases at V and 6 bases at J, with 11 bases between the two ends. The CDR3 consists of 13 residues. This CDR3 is CASSASPTDTQYF. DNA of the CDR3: TGTGCCAGCAGCGCCTCCCCTACTGATACGCAGTATTTT.

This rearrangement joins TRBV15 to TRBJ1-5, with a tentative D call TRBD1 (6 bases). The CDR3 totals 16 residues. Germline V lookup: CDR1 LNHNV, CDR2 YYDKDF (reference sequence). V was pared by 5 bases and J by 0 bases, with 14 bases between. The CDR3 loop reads CATSHREKYSNQPQHF. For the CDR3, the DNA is TGTGCCACCAGCCACAGGGAGAAATATAGCAATCAGCCCCAGCATTTT.

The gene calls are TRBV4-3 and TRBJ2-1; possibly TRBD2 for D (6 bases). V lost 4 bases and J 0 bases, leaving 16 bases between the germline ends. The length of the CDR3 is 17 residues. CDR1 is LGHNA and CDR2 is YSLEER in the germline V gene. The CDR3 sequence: CASSRNLATASYNEQFF. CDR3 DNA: TGCGCCAGCAGCCGCAACCTAGCGACAGCCTCCTACAATGAGCAGTTCTTC.

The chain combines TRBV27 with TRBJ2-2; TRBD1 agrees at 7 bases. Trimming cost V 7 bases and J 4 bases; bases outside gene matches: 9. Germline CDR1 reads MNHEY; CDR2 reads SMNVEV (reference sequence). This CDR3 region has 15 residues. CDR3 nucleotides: TGTGCCAGCATGACAGGGTGGGCGAGCACCGGGGAGCTGTTTTTT. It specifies CASMTGWASTGELFF.

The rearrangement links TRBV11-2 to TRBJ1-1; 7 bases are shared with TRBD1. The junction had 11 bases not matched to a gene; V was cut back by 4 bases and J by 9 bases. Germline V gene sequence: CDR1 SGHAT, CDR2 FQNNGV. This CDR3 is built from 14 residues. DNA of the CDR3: TGTGCCAGCAGCTCCCAAGACAGGGTGTCCCAAGCTTTCTTT. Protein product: CASSSQDRVSQAFF.

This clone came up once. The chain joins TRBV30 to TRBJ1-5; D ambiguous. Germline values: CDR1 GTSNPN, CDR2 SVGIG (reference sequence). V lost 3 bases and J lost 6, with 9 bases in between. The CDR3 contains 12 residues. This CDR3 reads CAWRRDSQPQHF. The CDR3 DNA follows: TGTGCCTGGAGGAGGGATAGTCAGCCCCAGCATTTT. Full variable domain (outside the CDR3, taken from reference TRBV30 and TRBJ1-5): SQTIHQWPATLVQPVGSPLSLECTVEGTSNPNLYWYRQAAGRGLQLLFYSVGIGQISSEVPQNLSASRPQDRQFILSSKKLLLSDSGFYLCAWRRDSQPQHFGDGTRLSIL.